The next 21 T cell receptor beta chains were all read from a single sample in a study of patients and donors after allogeneic stem cell transplantation. MiXCR was run by TCRdb on the RT-PCR reads, yielding one entry per CDR3 protein. Of about 7,100 distinct CDR3 sequences listed, roughly an eighth were seen once; the top ten hold about half. Sequencing was performed on blood, either unsorted or a sorted T cell fraction (not recorded which). These receptors originate from a human donor who was either an allogeneic HSCT recipient or a stem cell or donor lymphocyte infusion donor (not recorded which). It is not recorded whose cells these are; they may come from a transplant donor.

The chain combines TRBV6-2 or TRBV6-3 with TRBJ1-2; 7 bases are a match to TRBD1. Germline V gene sequence: CDR1 MNHEY, CDR2 SVGEGT. V trimming: 6 bases; J trimming: 8 bases; junction bases outside the gene matches: 9. The CDR3 sequence is 13 residues long. The CDR3 here is CASSNDRVYGYTF. CDR3 DNA sequence: TGTGCCAGCAGCAATGACAGGGTTTACGGCTACACCTTC.

Points on this clonotype: This sequence may be a read error, since a much larger clone differs from it by one base. The V call is TRBV20-1, the J call TRBJ2-2; D not resolved. The germline V gene encodes CDR1 DFQATT and CDR2 SNEGSKA (reference sequence). This CDR3 is built from 16 residues. Trimming took 0 bases from V and 1 from J, leaving 12 bases between them. The CDR3 sequence: CSARDRLVGNTGELFF. CDR3 DNA: TGCAGTGCTAGAGATCGGCTAGTGGGGAACACCGGGGAGCTGTTTTTT.

This chain links TRBV7-2 with TRBJ2-1; D is unresolved. The CDR3 runs 16 residues. The V end lost 2 bases, the J end lost 6 bases, and 17 bases lay between the germline ends. CDR1 SGHTA and CDR2 FQGNSA come from the germline V gene. The CDR3 region is CASSLIGRGVRNEQFF. Written as DNA, the CDR3 is TGTGCCAGCAGCTTAATTGGGCGAGGTGTCCGCAATGAGCAGTTCTTC.

This clonotype was recorded many times. The chain is built from TRBV4-3 and TRBJ1-6; TRBD1 aligns across 7 bases. Trimming took 2 bases from V and 8 from J; bases not matched to a gene: 6. Germline V CDR1 and CDR2: LGHNA, YSLEER. The CDR3 runs 15 residues. This CDR3 is CASSQFRDRDSPLHF. For the CDR3, the DNA is TGCGCCAGCAGCCAATTCCGGGACAGAGATTCACCCCTCCACTTT.

This clonotype is medium-sized in the sample. The chain uses TRBV20-1 and TRBJ1-4, with D possibly TRBD1 on 5 matching bases. This CDR3 region has 16 residues. Germline V lookup: CDR1 DFQATT, CDR2 SNEGSKA (reference sequence). With 0 bases removed from V and 7 bases from J, the gap between germline ends came to 18 bases. CDR3 sequence (DNA): TGCAGTGCTAGAGATCCCACGACAGAAGCCTTTGAAAAACTGTTTTTT. Translated: CSARDPTTEAFEKLFF.

This clonotype has ten or more counts. The genes are TRBV19 and TRBJ1-1; 9 positions agree with TRBD1. Germline V lookup: CDR1 LNHDA, CDR2 SQIVND (reference sequence). There are 15 residues in the CDR3. Trimming cost V 5 bases and J 1 base; bases outside gene matches: 5. This CDR3 reads CASSSQGAQNTEAFF. The CDR3 DNA follows: TGTGCCAGTAGTTCACAGGGGGCGCAGAACACTGAAGCTTTCTTT.

The genes are TRBV5-1 and TRBJ2-5; 11 bases are shared with TRBD2. Germline V gene lookup returns CDR1 SGHRS and CDR2 YFSETQ. V was clipped by 4 bases and J by 0 bases; unmatched bases: 5. The CDR3 has 16 residues. The CDR3 here is CASSDGTSGYQETQYF. The CDR3 nucleotides are TGCGCCAGCAGCGACGGGACTAGCGGCTACCAAGAGACCCAGTACTTC.

The chain links TRBV12-3 or TRBV12-4 to TRBJ1-3; tentative D call: TRBD1 (5 bases). Trimming stripped 6 bases from V and 8 bases from J, with 14 bases between. CDR3 length: 13 residues. The CDR3 spells CASRRDQGDTIYF. Written as DNA, the CDR3 is TGTGCCAGCAGAAGGGACCAAGGGGACACCATATATTTT.

V usage is TRBV19 and J usage is TRBJ1-5, with D maybe TRBD1 (5 bases). The CDR3 runs to 16 residues. Germline V CDR1 and CDR2: LNHDA, SQIVND (reference sequence). Trimming took 9 bases from V and 3 from J, leaving 21 bases between them. The CDR3 DNA sequence: TGTGCCAGGGAGCCGAGGCCGGGGCACCTCAATCAGCCCCAGCATTTT. It yields the protein CAREPRPGHLNQPQHF.

This chain joins TRBV7-6 and TRBJ2-1; D gene unclear. Germline assignment: CDR1 SGHVS and CDR2 FNYEAQ. The CDR3 runs to 14 residues. Trimming removed 1 base from V and 6 bases from J, with 10 bases in between. The CDR3 reads CASSLVGESNEQFF. CDR3 in DNA: TGTGCCAGCAGCTTAGTAGGTGAAAGCAATGAGCAGTTCTTC.

This clonotype was recorded many times. The chain employs TRBV20-1 and TRBJ1-6, with TRBD1 as a possible D gene (5 bases). V was trimmed by 3 bases and J by 3 bases, leaving 15 bases between them. The CDR3 has 16 amino acids. CDR1 and CDR2 (germline): DFQATT, SNEGSKA (reference sequence). The DNA of the CDR3 is TGCAGTGCTAGGGATGTAGGGACCGACTATAATTCACCCCTCCACTTT. Its translation is CSARDVGTDYNSPLHF.

This clonotype was observed many times. CDR3 residues: CASSFGQMNGYTF. CDR3 sequence (DNA): TGTGCCAGCAGCTTCGGACAGATGAATGGCTACACCTTC. The rearrangement links TRBV6-5 to TRBJ1-2, with D possibly matching TRBD1 (6 bases). V was shortened by 6 bases and J by 6 bases, with 14 bases between the two germline ends. This CDR3 spans 13 amino acids. Germline lookup yields CDR1 MNHEY and CDR2 SVGAGI.

J is TRBJ1-6 and V is TRBV27; unclear D gene. V was cut by 6 bases and J by 3 bases, with 21 bases left in between. This CDR3 has 18 residues. Germline loops: CDR1 MNHEY, CDR2 SMNVEV (reference sequence). The CDR3 DNA reads TGTGCCAGCAGCCCCCAGGTTCGATCAGGCGACTATAATTCACCCCTCCACTTT. Protein product: CASSPQVRSGDYNSPLHF.

The chain uses TRBV20-1 and TRBJ2-1; possibly TRBD2 for D (5 bases). Germline V gene sequence: CDR1 DFQATT, CDR2 SNEGSKA (reference sequence). CDR3 length: 16 amino acids. Trimming stripped 0 bases from V and 0 bases from J, with 12 bases between. The CDR3 region has the DNA TGCAGTGCTAGAGATCCGGCCGGGGACTCCTACAATGAGCAGTTCTTC. Its translation is CSARDPAGDSYNEQFF.

This clonotype was detected only a few times. This chain connects TRBV6-2 or TRBV6-3 to TRBJ1-1, with D uncertain. Germline V gene data show CDR1 as MNHEY and CDR2 as SVGEGT. This CDR3 is 17 amino acids long. The ends were cut back, 7 bases at V and 0 bases at J, with 21 bases in the middle. CDR3 protein: CASTARTVVLMNTEAFF. The CDR3 DNA reads as TGTGCCAGCACCGCCCGGACGGTTGTTTTAATGAACACTGAAGCTTTCTTT.

This clonotype was detected many times. The chain has TRBV7-9 and TRBJ2-1; no clear D gene. Between the trimmed V and J ends, which lost 5 bases and 6 bases, there was a span of 2 bases. This CDR3 has 10 residues. The germline CDR1 and CDR2 sequences are SEHNR and FQNEAQ (reference sequence). The CDR3 spells CASSSNEQFF. The CDR3 nucleotides read TGTGCCAGCAGCAGCAATGAGCAGTTCTTC.

V gene TRBV9 combines with J gene TRBJ1-1; 12 bases agree with TRBD1. The V gene end was trimmed by 5 bases and the J gene end by 1 base; junction bases not matched to a gene: 6. The CDR3 extends over 16 amino acids. CDR1 and CDR2 (germline): SGDLS, YYNGEE. As DNA, the CDR3 is TGTGCCAGCAGTAAGGGACAGGGGGCCCCGAACACTGAAGCTTTCTTT. Residues: CASSKGQGAPNTEAFF.

This clonotype was detected ten times or more. The chain couples TRBV6-5 to TRBJ1-5, with TRBD1 matching 11 bases. Germline CDR1 and CDR2: MNHEY and SVGAGI. This CDR3 is 16 amino acids long. V was pared by 5 bases and J by 2 bases, with 5 bases of the junction left unmatched. CDR3 nucleotide sequence: TGTGCCAGCAGTAACCGGGACAGGGGGGGCAATCAGCCCCAGCATTTT. Encoded protein: CASSNRDRGGNQPQHF.

This clonotype was picked up many times. The chain carries TRBV20-1 and TRBJ1-5; no firm D call. Per the germline V gene, CDR1 is DFQATT and CDR2 is SNEGSKA (reference sequence). V lost 6 bases and J 0 bases, leaving 18 bases between the germline ends. This CDR3 spans 16 amino acids. For the CDR3, the DNA is TGCAGTGCCACCTCTACGGGCCGATATAGCAATCAGCCCCAGCATTTT. It is translated as CSATSTGRYSNQPQHF.

The chain carries TRBV28 and TRBJ2-2; 7 nucleotides agree with TRBD1. The germline V gene encodes CDR1 MDHEN and CDR2 SYDVKM. Trimming removed 7 bases from V and 5 bases from J; junction bases left unmatched: 10. The CDR3 spans 15 residues. In DNA form, the CDR3 reads TGTGCCAGCAATTTCCAAGGGGGCGTGACCGGGGAGCTGTTTTTT. Encoded protein: CASNFQGGVTGELFF.

This clonotype appeared many times. V is TRBV7-9 and J is TRBJ1-1; D possibly corresponds to TRBD1 (5 bases). The CDR3 extends over 14 amino acids. CDR1 and CDR2 (germline): SEHNR, FQNEAQ (reference sequence). V lost 1 base, J lost 4 bases, and 10 bases lay in between. The CDR3 loop reads CASSLGGAATEAFF. The CDR3 DNA sequence: TGTGCCAGCAGCTTAGGTGGGGCGGCCACTGAAGCTTTCTTT.